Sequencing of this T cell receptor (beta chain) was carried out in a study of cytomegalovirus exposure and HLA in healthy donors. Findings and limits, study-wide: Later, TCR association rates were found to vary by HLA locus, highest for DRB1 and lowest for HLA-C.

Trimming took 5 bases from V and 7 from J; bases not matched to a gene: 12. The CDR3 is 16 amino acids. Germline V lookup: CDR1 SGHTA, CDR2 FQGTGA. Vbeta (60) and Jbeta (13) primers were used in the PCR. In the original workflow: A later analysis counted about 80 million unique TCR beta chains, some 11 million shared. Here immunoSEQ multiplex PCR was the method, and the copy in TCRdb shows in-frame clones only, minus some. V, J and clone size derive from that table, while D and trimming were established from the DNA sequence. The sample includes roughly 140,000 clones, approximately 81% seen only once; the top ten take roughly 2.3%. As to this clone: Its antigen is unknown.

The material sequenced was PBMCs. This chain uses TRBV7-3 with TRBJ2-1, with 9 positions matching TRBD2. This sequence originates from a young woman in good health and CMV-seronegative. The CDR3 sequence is CASSPRGAGGVNEQFF. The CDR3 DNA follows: TGTGCCAGCAGCCCCCGAGGAGCGGGAGGTGTAAATGAGCAGTTCTTC.